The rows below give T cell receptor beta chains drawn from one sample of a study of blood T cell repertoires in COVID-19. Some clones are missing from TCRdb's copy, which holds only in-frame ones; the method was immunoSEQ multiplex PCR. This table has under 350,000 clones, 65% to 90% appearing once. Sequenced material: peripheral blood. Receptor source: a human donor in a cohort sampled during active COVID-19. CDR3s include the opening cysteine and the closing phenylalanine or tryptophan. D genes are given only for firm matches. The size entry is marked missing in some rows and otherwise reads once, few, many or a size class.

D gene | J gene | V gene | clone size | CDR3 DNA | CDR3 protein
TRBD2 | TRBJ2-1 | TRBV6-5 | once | TGTGCCAGCAGTTACCGGCTAGCGGGAGGGTACAATGAGCAGTTCTTC | CASSYRLAGGYNEQFF
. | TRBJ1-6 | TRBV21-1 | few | TGTGCCAGCAGCAATATGGGTTCCAGGGGCTATAATTCACCCCTCCACTTT | CASSNMGSRGYNSPLHF
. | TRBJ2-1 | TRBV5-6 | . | TGTGCCAGCAGCCTCGAGACAGAAAATGAGCAGTTCTTC | CASSLETENEQFF
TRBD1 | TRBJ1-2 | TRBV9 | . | TGTGCCAGCAGCCAGGGGGTCACCTATGGCTACACCTTC | CASSQGVTYGYTF
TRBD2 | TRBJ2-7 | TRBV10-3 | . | TGTGCCATCAGTGCTAGCGGGGGAACCTACGAGCAGTACTTC | CAISASGGTYEQYF
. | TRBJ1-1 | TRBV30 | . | TGTGCCTGGAGAAAGGGGGGGGGTAGCACTGAAGCTTTCTTT | CAWRKGGGSTEAFF
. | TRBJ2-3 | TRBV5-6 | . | TGTGCCAGCAGCTTGGGGACAGCCACAGATACGCAGTATTTT | CASSLGTATDTQYF
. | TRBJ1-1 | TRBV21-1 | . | TGTGCCAACCCGACAGGGATTGTGTCTTTCTTT | CANPTGIVSFF
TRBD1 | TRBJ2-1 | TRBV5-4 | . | TGTGCCAGCAGCTTGGGACAGGGTCCCTTCTACAATGAGCAGTTCTTC | CASSLGQGPFYNEQFF
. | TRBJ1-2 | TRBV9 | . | TGTGCCAGCAGAAAGTTTGACAGCAATAACTATGGCTACACCTTC | CASRKFDSNNYGYTF
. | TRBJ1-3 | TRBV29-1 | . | TGCAGCGTACAGGGTCCTGGAAACACCATATATTTT | CSVQGPGNTIYF